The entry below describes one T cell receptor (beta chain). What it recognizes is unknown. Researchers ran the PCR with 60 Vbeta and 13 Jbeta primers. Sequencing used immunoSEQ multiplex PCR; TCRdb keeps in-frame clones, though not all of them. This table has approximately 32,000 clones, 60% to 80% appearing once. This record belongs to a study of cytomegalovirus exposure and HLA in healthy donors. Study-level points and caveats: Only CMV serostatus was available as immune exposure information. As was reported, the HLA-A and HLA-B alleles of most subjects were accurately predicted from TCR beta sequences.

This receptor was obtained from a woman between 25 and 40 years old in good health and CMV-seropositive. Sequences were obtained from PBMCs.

For the CDR3, the DNA is TGTGCCAGCTCACCCAGCTCGGGGGATTCACCCCTCCACTTT. Translating gives CASSPSSGDSPLHF. This sequence joins TRBV18 and TRBJ1-6; weak D call: TRBD1 (5 bases). This CDR3 region has 14 residues. Germline V gene lookup returns CDR1 KGHSH and CDR2 LQKENI. V was clipped by 3 bases and J by 8 bases, with 11 bases between them. Full variable domain (outside the CDR3, taken from reference TRBV18 and TRBJ1-6): NAGVMQNPRHLVRRRGQEARLRCSPMKGHSHVYWYRQLPEEGLKFMVYLQKENIIDESGMPKERFSAEFPKEGPSILRIQQVVRGDSAAYFCASSPSSGDSPLHFGNGTRLTVT.